Here is one TCR beta chain with its context. Its antigen is not known. After removal of 6 bases from V and 5 bases from J, the junction contained 7 bases not matched to a gene. CDR3 length: 15 residues. Germline V CDR1 and CDR2: ENHRY, SYGVKD. PCR amplification relied on 60 Vbeta primers (plus 13 Jbeta primers). Produced via immunoSEQ multiplex PCR; TCRdb's table is partial and in-frame only. This table has 30,000 to 45,000 clones, approximately 90% appearing once. The source of the sample is a study of cytomegalovirus exposure and HLA in healthy donors. Across the whole study: Early release data held around 82 million unique TCRs from HLA-typed donors.

Points from the study as a whole: For most TCR sequences rarity was the rule, although some public TCRs occurred in many donors. In an earlier analysis, about 90% or about 30%: the productive usage of most TCR beta V segments.

This receptor was identified in a woman aged 40 to 50 in good health and CMV-seropositive. Sequenced input: PBMCs. This chain uses TRBV10-3 with TRBJ2-5, with 12 bases fitting TRBD1. CDR3 DNA sequence: TGTGCCATCAGGGGGACAGGGGGCGCCTCCGAGACCCAGTACTTC. Its protein is CAIRGTGGASETQYF.